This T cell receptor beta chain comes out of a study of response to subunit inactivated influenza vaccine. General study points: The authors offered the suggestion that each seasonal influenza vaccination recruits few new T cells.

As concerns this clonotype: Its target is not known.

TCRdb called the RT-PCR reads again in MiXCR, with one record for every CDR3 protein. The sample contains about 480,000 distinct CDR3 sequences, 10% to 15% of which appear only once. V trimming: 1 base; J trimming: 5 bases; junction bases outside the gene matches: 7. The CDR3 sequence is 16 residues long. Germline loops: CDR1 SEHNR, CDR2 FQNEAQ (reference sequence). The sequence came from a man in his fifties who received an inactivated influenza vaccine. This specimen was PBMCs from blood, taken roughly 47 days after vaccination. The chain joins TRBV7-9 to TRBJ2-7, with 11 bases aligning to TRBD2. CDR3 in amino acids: CASSLGFSGGADEQYF. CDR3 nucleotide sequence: TGTGCCAGCAGCTTAGGATTTAGCGGGGGGGCCGACGAGCAGTACTTC.